This T cell receptor (beta chain) was identified in a study of blood T cell repertoires in COVID-19. Study context: Italy, Spain and the United States were the sources of the convalescent and acute COVID-19 samples. From T cells, B-cell-depleted T cells, or PBMCs came the material, which was cDNA or gDNA.

Under the authors' procedure: Counts of nucleated cells, estimated from reference gene primer amplification, were obtained. Method: immunoSEQ multiplex PCR; TCRdb's copy keeps in-frame clones and lacks some. The V and J calls and the clone size are those of that table, but D and trimming were determined from the DNA. Counted here are some 180,000 clones, 90% occurring once; the ten biggest clones make up 0.5% to 0.75%. Sequenced: peripheral blood. The sequence came from a man aged 45 to 65 with acute or convalescent COVID-19.

The chain's CDR3 is CAITPGTSISTDTQYF. The CDR3 nucleotides are TGTGCCATCACCCCCGGGACAAGCATTAGCACAGATACGCAGTATTTT. V usage is TRBV10-3 and J usage is TRBJ2-3; D is possibly TRBD1 (6 bases). CDR1 is ENHRY and CDR2 is SYGVKD in the germline V gene. CDR3 length: 16 residues. V gave up 7 bases and J gave up 0 bases, with 17 bases separating them.